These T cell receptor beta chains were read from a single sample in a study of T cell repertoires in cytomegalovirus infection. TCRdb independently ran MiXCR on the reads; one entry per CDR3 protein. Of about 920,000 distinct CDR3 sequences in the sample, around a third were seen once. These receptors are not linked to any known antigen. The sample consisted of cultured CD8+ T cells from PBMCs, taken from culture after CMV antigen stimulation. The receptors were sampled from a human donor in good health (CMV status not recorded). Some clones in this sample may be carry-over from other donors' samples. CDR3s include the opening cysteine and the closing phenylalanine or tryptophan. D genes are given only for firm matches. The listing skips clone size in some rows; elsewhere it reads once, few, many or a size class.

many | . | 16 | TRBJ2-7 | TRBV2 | CASSDDGTPSSYEQYF | TGTGCCAGCAGTGATGATGGGACACCGTCGTCCTACGAGCAGTACTTC
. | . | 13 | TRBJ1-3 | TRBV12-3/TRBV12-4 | CASSLPRGNTIYF | TGTGCCAGCAGTCTTCCCAGGGGAAACACCATATATTTT
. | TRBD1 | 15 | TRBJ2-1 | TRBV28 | CASSRRTGTYNEQFF | TGTGCCAGCAGTCGGCGGACAGGGACCTACAATGAGCAGTTCTTC
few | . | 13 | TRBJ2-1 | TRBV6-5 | CASSYLSRNEQFF | TGTGCCAGCAGTTACCTTTCTAGGAATGAGCAGTTCTTC
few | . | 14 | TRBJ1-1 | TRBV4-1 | CASSLLPERTEAFF | TGCGCCAGCAGCCTTCTCCCTGAGAGGACTGAAGCTTTCTTT
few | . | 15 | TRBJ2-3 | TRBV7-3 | CASSLARTGVDTQYF | TGTGCCAGCAGCTTAGCTCGGACGGGCGTAGATACGCAGTATTTT
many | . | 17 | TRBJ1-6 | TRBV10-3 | CAITRDGQSSYNSPLHF | TGTGCCATCACGAGGGACGGACAGAGCTCCTATAATTCACCCCTCCACTTT
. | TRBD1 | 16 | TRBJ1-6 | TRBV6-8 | CASSSRTGGYNSLLHF | TGTGCCAGCAGTTCCCGGACAGGGGGATATAATTCACTCCTCCACTTT
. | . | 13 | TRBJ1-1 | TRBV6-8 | CVSSLRVNTEAFF | TGTGTCAGCAGTTTGAGAGTGAACACTGAAGCTTTCTTT
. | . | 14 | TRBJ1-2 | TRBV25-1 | CASSPPITNYGYTF | TGTGCCAGCAGTCCCCCCATAACAAACTATGGCTACACCTTC
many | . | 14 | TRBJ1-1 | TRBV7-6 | CASSFGGAGTEAFF | TGTGCCAGCAGCTTCGGGGGCGCAGGTACTGAAGCTTTCTTT
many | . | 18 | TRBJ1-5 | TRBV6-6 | CASESRAGFIRSNQPQHF | TGTGCCAGCGAATCAAGGGCCGGATTTATTCGGAGCAATCAGCCCCAGCATTTT
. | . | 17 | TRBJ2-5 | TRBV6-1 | CASSEAGERLYQETQYF | TGTGCCAGCAGTGAAGCGGGGGAGCGGTTGTACCAAGAGACCCAGTACTTC
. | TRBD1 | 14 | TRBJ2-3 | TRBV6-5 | CASRRTGYTDTQYF | TGTGCCAGCAGGCGGACAGGATACACAGATACGCAGTATTTT
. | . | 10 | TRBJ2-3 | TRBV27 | CATMGKEQYF | TGTGCCACCATGGGTAAGGAGCAGTATTTT
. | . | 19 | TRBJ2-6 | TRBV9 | CASSPGHEGTSPGANVLTF | TGTGCCAGCAGCCCCGGCCACGAGGGTACTTCCCCTGGGGCCAACGTCCTGACTTTC
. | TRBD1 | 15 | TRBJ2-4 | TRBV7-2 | CASSPRDRGLNIQYF | TGTGCCAGCAGCCCCCGGGACAGGGGTTTAAACATTCAGTACTTC
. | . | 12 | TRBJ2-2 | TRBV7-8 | CSERGRGGELFF | TGCTCAGAAAGGGGGAGAGGCGGGGAGCTGTTTTTT
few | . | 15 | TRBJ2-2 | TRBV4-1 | CASSQDGQGTGELFF | TGCGCCAGCAGCCAAGATGGCCAGGGAACCGGGGAGCTGTTTTTT
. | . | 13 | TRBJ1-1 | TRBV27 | CASSTGSWTEAFF | TGTGCCAGCAGCACCGGGTCATGGACTGAAGCTTTCTTT
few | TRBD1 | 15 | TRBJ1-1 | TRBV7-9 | CASSLMGQGDTEAFF | TGTGCCAGCAGCTTAATGGGACAGGGGGACACTGAAGCTTTCTTT
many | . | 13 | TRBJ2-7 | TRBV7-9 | CASSFPGGDEQYF | TGTGCCAGCAGCTTCCCTGGAGGGGACGAGCAGTACTTC
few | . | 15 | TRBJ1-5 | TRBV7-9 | CASSSFGEKLQPQHF | TGTGCCAGCAGCTCCTTTGGAGAGAAGCTTCAGCCCCAGCATTTT
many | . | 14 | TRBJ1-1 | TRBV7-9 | CASSSRQVNTEAFF | TGTGCCAGCAGCTCCAGACAGGTGAACACTGAAGCTTTCTTT
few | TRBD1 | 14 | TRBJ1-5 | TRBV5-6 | CASSLRTGLPHQHF | TGTGCCAGCAGCCTGAGGACAGGCCTACCCCACCAGCATTTT